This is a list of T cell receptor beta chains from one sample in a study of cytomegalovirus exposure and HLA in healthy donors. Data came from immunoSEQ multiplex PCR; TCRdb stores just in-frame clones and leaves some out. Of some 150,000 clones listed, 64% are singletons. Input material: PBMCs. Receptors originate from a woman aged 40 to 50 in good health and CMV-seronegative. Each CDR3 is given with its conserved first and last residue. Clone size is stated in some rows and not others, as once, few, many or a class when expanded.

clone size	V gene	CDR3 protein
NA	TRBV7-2	CASSLAGLAGVGTGELFF
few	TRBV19	CASKVSGAMEYTEAFF
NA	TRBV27	CASSFRDRQNIQYF
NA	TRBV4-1	CASSQPIQGAGSGNTIYF
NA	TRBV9	CASRSSGANVLTF
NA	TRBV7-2	CASSLQGAGTEAFF
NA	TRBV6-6	CASSWGQGSTEAFF
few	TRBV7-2	CASSLYRRGAYEQYF
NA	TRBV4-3	CASSQDLAGVAYGYTF
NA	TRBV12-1	CASSLTGLGQETQYF
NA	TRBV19	CATVGGTEAFF
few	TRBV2	CASSAETEAFF
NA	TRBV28	CASNPGGGGSSGYTF
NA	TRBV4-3	CASSQGRWPQHF
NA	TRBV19	CASSPRGALDYEQYF
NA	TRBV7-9	CASSLRVDSPLHF
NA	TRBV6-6	CASSSLANSGANVLTF
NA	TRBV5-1	CASSFGTGAGSPLHF
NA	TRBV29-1	CSAAASSYEQYF
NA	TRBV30	CASRANTEAFF
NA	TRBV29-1	CSVTMGAEQYF
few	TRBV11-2	CASSDGQSRDTQYF
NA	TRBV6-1	CASSERRENSPLHF
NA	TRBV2	CASDIYNQPQHF
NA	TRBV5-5	CASSSGQEIWRYTF
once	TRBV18	CASSPPSGSSYNEQFF